This T cell receptor beta chain was retrieved from a study of type 1 regulatory T cells. This clonotype is labeled medium-sized. Each CDR3 protein is one row after TCRdb ran MiXCR on the reads. The sample has around 2,400 distinct CDR3 sequences; roughly 6.8% are singletons. Losses at the gene ends were 5 bases for V and 3 bases for J; bases not matched to a gene: 4. Per germline, CDR1 LNHDA and CDR2 SQIVND (reference sequence). This CDR3 comprises 14 residues. This TCR came from a human donor in good health. The specimen was CD4+ T cells, either the whole sample or a sorted fraction (not recorded which). V is TRBV19 and J is TRBJ2-7; TRBD1 aligns across 10 bases. DNA of the CDR3: TGTGCCAGTAGTGAACGGGACAGGGGCTACGAGCAGTACTTC. Its translation is CASSERDRGYEQYF.